This T cell receptor beta chain was documented in a study of graft-versus-host responses after intestinal transplantation (dated by TCRdb to the early 2020s). Some background on the complete study: Multivisceral, liver-intestinal, or isolated intestinal transplants were received by the recipients. Alloreactive clones were identified by sequencing pre-transplant mixed lymphocyte reaction products and comparing these products with unstimulated pre-transplant donor and recipient T cells. After intestinal transplantation, graft-versus-host and host-versus-graft alloreactive T cell clones were followed in the graft, circulation and bone marrow using bulk TCR-beta CDR3 sequencing. A cohort of 24 intestinal transplant recipients, including one retransplant, was enrolled, and 3 patients lacking pretransplant specimens were excluded. Every recipient was given anti-thymocyte globulin induction, followed by about 3 years of maintenance tacrolimus and steroids. Donor T cell macrochimerism was defined as a peak of at least 4% donor T cells among recipient peripheral blood mononuclear cells. Rather than being sequenced by the commercial service, samples from three later patients were sequenced in-house on an Illumina MiSeq and processed with MiXCR. Overall results and qualifications from the work: Early after transplant, peak levels of circulating GvH clones were found to be associated with declines in HvG clones. GvH clones were found in recipient bone marrow, and some of the GvH clones appeared earlier in ileal mucosa or blood, which is consistent with an intestinal mucosal origin. Conclusions were limited by the relatively low number and heterogeneity of intestinal transplant patients. In the allografts of patients with donor T cell macrochimerism, GvH to HvG T cell clonal ratios were high.

On this clone: It lacks a known antigen. The input lacks base qualities; no much larger clone sits a single base away.

Here V drops 5 bases and J drops 2 bases, and the junction holds 8 bases not matched to any gene. Including cysteine and phenylalanine, the CDR3 has 17 amino acids. This entry keeps only the CDR3 DNA: 51 bases, framed from base 1. The germline V gene gives CDR1 as SGHAT and CDR2 as FQNNGV. Library preparation was by the immunoSEQ multiplex PCR assay. For most patients, genomic DNA was isolated with the Qiagen DNeasy Blood and Tissue Kit and sent frozen to Adaptive Biotechnologies for TCR sequencing. Adaptive Biotechnologies carried out high-throughput TCR-beta CDR3 sequencing of genomic DNA for most patients. The authors processed their data as follows. Adaptive's ImmunoSEQ software was the source of the TCR sequencing data for about 20 patients, while three other patients were processed with MiXCR and VDJtools. CD4 versus CD8 sorting errors were corrected by removing sequences found in both subsets at a frequency ratio below 5:1. CDR3 nucleotide sequences shared by donor and recipient were removed because the origin of these sequences could not be assigned. Alloreactive clones required at least 2-fold expansion over unstimulated cells and minimum CFSE-low frequency of 0.002% (template counts) or 0.001% (read counts). A clone was considered mappable if detected in the sequenced pre-transplant spleen, lymph node, or MLR CFSE-low populations of the donor or recipient. The cumulative frequency of alloreactive clones was calculated as a percentage of all sequences, weighted by copy number. This is the immuneACCESS table as TCRdb keeps it, with only in-frame sequences that have V and J called. A part of the clones is gone; compared with another copy, unresolved V genes explain less than half, and the rest is unexplained. That table gives V, J and clone size, and the DNA gave D and trimming. In all, the sample holds tens of thousands of clones, and approximately 88% of those were seen once. 2% to 3% of the sample comes from the top ten.

The sample's time point label, decoded: cells obtained before transplantation from donor or recipient. CD3+CD4+ and CD3+CD8+ populations were FACS-sorted from unstimulated pre-transplant donor and recipient cells taken from spleen or lymph nodes. The rearrangement combines TRBV11-2 with TRBJ2-1; TRBD2 agrees with 11 junctional bases. This specimen consisted of unstimulated CD8+ T cells sorted from spleen or lymph node cells, obtained before intestinal transplant. The clonotype was recovered from a human donor who received an intestinal transplant. The nucleotide sequence is given as TGTGCCAGCAGCCCGACATCTAGCGGGGGGCCCTACAATGAGCAGTTCTTC. It codes for CASSPTSSGGPYNEQFF.